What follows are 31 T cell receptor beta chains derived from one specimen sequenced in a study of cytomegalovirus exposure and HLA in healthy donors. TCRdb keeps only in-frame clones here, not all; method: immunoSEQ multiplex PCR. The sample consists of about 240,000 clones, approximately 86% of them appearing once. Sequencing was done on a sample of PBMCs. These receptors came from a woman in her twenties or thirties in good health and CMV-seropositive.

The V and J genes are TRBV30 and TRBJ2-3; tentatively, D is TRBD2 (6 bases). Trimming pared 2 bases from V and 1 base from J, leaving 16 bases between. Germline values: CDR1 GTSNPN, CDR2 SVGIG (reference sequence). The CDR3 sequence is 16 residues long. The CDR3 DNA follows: TGTGCCTGGAGTACCTTAACTAGCTTCGGCACAGATACGCAGTATTTT. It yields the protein CAWSTLTSFGTDTQYF.

Here the CDR3 DNA reads TGTGCCAGCAGCGTAGATAGCGGGAGCGAGCAGTACTTC. It specifies CASSVDSGSEQYF. V is TRBV9 and J is TRBJ2-7, with TRBD2 matching over 9 bases. Germline V gene lookup returns CDR1 SGDLS and CDR2 YYNGEE. The CDR3 contains 13 residues. V lost 0 bases and J lost 6; bases outside the gene matches: 1.

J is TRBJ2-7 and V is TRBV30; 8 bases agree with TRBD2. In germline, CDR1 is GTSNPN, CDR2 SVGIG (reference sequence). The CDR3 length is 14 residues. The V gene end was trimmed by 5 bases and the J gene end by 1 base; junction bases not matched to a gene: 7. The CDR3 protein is CAWGHIAGSYEQYF. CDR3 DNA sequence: TGTGCCTGGGGACATATAGCGGGATCCTACGAGCAGTACTTC.

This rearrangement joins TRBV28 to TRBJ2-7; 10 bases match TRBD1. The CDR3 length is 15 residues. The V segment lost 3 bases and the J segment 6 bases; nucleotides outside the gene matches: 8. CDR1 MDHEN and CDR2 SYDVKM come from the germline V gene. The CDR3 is CASSFRRQGAAEQYF. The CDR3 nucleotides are TGTGCCAGCAGTTTCCGTCGACAGGGGGCAGCCGAGCAGTACTTC.

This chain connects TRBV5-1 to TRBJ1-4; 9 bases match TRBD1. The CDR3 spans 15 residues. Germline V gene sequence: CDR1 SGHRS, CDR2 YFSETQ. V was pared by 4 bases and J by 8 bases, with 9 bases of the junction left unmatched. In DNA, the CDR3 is TGCGCCAGCAGCGGGGGGACAGGGTCGGGAGAAAAACTGTTTTTT. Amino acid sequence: CASSGGTGSGEKLFF.

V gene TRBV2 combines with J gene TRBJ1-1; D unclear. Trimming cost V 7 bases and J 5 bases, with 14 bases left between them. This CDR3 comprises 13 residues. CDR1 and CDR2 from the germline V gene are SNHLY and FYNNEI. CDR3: CASINSPGTEAFF. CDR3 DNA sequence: TGTGCCAGCATCAACAGCCCTGGGACTGAAGCTTTCTTT.

The CDR3 sequence is CASRPGLAAGELFF. Here the CDR3 DNA reads TGTGCCAGCAGGCCGGGACTAGCAGCCGGGGAGCTGTTTTTT. The J gene is TRBJ2-2, the V gene TRBV6-5; 9 bases align to TRBD2. V lost 6 bases, J lost 6 bases, and 5 bases stayed unmatched. Germline-derived CDR1 and CDR2 are MNHEY and SVGAGI. The CDR3 extends over 14 amino acids.

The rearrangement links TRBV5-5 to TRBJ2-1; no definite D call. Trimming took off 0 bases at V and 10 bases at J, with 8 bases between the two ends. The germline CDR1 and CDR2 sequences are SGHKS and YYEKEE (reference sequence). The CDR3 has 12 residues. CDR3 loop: CASSLETEEQFF. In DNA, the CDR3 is TGTGCCAGCAGCTTGGAGACGGAGGAGCAGTTCTTC.

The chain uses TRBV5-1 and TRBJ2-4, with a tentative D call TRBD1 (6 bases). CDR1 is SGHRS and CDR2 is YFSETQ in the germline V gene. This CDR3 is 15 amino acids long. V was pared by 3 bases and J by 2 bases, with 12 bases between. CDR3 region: CASSSDRSSKNIQYF. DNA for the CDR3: TGCGCCAGCAGCTCCGACAGGAGCTCCAAAAACATTCAGTACTTC.

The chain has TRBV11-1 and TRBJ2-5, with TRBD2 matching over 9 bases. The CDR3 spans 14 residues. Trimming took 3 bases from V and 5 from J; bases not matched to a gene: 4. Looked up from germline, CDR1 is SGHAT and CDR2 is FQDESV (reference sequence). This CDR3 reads CASSFSGRAETQYF. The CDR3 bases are TGTGCCAGCAGCTTTAGCGGGAGAGCGGAGACCCAGTACTTC.

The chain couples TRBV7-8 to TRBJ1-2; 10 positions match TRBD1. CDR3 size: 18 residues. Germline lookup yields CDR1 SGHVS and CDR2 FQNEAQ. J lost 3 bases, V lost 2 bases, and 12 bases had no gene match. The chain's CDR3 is CASSLRWGTGDRDYGYTF. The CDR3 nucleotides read TGTGCCAGCAGCTTAAGGTGGGGGACAGGGGATCGCGACTATGGCTACACCTTC.

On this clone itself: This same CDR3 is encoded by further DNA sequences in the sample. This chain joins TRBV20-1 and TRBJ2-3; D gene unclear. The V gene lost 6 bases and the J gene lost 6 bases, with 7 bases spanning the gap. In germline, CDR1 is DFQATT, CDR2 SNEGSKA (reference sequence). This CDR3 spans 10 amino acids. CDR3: CSAPLDTQYF. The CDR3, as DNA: TGCAGTGCCCCCCTGGATACGCAGTATTTT.

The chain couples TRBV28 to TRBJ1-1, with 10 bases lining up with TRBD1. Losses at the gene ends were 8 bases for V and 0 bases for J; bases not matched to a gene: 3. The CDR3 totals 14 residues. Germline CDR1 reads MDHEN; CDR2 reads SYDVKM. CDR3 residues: CASGTGVLNTEAFF. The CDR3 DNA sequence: TGTGCCAGCGGGACAGGGGTATTGAACACTGAAGCTTTCTTT.

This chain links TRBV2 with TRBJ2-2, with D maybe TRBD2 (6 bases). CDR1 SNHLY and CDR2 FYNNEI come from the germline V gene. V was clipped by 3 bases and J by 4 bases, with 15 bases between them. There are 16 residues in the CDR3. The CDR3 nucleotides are TGTGCCAGCAGTGATAAGTTGACTAGTCTCACCGGGGAGCTGTTTTTT. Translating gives CASSDKLTSLTGELFF.

CDR3 protein: CASSSQGVGYGYTF. CDR3 sequence (DNA): TGTGCCAGCAGCTCTCAGGGGGTGGGCTATGGCTACACCTTC. The chain employs TRBV7-9 and TRBJ1-2; the match to TRBD1 covers 7 bases. The CDR3 contains 14 residues. The V gene end was trimmed by 4 bases and the J gene end by 4 bases; junction bases not matched to a gene: 6. Germline V gene sequence: CDR1 SEHNR, CDR2 FQNEAQ (reference sequence).

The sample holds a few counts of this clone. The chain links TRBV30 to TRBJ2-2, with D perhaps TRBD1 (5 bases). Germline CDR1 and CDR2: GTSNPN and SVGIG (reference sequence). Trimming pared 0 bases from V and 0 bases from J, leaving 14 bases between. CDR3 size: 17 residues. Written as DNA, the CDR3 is TGTGCCTGGAGTGTAGGCAGGACAACCTCGAACACCGGGGAGCTGTTTTTT. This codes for CAWSVGRTTSNTGELFF.

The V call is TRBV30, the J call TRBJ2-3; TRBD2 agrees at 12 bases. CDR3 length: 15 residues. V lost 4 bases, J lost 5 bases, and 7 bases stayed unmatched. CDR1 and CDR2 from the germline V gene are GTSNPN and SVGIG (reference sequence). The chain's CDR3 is CAWKGTSGYEDTQYF. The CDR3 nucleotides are TGTGCCTGGAAAGGGACTAGCGGGTACGAAGATACGCAGTATTTT.

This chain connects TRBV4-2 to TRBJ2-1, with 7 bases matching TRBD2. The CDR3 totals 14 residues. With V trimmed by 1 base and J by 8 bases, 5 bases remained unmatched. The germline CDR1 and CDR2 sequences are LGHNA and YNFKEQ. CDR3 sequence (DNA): TGTGCCAGCAGCCAAGCTCTAGCGGCAGATGAGCAGTTCTTC. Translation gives CASSQALAADEQFF.

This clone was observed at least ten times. The DNA for the CDR3 is TGCGCCAGCAGCCAAGTTGGGACTAGTTATGCAGATACGCAGTATTTT. This codes for CASSQVGTSYADTQYF. This chain connects TRBV4-1 to TRBJ2-3; 8 bases align to TRBD2. CDR1 MGHRA and CDR2 YSYEKL come from the germline V gene. This CDR3 spans 16 amino acids. V lost 1 base to trimming and J lost 4 bases; unmatched junction nucleotides: 7.

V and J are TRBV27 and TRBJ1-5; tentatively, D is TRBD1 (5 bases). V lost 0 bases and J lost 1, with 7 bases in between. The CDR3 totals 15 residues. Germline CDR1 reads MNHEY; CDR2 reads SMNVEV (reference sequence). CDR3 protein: CASSLSRTSNQPQHF. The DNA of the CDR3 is TGTGCCAGCAGTTTATCACGGACAAGCAATCAGCCCCAGCATTTT.

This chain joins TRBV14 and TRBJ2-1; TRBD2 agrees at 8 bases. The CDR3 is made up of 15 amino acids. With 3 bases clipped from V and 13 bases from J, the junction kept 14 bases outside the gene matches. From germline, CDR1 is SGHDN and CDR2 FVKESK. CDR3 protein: CASSQGNKLAAIQFF. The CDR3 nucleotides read TGTGCCAGCAGCCAGGGCAACAAACTAGCGGCTATCCAGTTCTTC.

CDR3 loop: CASSPSGYQTGELFF. The CDR3 DNA reads TGTGCCAGCAGTCCAAGCGGTTACCAGACCGGGGAGCTGTTTTTT. The chain uses TRBV28 and TRBJ2-2; D may be TRBD2 (5 bases). Trimming cost V 5 bases and J 5 bases, with 15 bases left between them. The CDR3 sequence is 15 residues long. The germline V gene has CDR1 MDHEN and CDR2 SYDVKM.

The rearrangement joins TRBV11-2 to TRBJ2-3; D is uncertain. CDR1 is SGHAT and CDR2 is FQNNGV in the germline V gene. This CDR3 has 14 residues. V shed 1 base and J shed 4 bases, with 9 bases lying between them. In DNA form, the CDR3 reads TGTGCCAGCAGCTTAGGTCGGAGTGCAGATACGCAGTATTTT. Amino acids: CASSLGRSADTQYF.

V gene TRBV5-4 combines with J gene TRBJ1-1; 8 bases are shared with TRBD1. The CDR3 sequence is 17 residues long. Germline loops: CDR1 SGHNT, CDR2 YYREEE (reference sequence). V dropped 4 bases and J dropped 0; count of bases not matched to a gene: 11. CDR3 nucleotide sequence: TGTGCCAGCAGCGTCGGGACAGGAGGGGCCATGAACACTGAAGCTTTCTTT. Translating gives CASSVGTGGAMNTEAFF.

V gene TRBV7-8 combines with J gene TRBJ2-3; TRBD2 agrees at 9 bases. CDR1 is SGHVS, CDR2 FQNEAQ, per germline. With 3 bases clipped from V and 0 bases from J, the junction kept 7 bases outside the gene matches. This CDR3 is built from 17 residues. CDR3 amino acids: CASSFGLAGTSTDTQYF. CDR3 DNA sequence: TGTGCCAGCAGCTTTGGGCTAGCGGGGACTAGCACAGATACGCAGTATTTT.

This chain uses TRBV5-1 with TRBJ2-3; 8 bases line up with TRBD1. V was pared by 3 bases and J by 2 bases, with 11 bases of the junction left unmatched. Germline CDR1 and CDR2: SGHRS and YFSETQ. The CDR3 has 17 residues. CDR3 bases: TGCGCCAGCAGCTCAACGGACAGGGCCCTATCCACAGATACGCAGTATTTT. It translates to CASSSTDRALSTDTQYF.

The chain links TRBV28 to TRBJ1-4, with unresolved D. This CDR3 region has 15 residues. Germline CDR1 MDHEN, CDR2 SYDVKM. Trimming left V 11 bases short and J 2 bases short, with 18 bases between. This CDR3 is CAVLEAVETNEKLFF. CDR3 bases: TGTGCCGTTTTGGAGGCCGTTGAGACTAATGAAAAACTGTTTTTT.

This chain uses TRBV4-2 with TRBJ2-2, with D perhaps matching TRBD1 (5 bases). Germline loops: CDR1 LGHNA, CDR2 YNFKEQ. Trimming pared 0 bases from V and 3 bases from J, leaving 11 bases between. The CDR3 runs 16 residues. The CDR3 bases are TGTGCCAGCAGCCAAGATCAGGGCCGAGACACCGGGGAGCTGTTTTTT. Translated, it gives CASSQDQGRDTGELFF.

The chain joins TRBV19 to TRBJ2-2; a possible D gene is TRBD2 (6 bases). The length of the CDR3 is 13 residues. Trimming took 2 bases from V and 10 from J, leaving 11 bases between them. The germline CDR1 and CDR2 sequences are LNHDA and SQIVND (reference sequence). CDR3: CASSISSAEELFF. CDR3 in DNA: TGTGCCAGTAGTATATCTAGCGCGGAGGAGCTGTTTTTT.

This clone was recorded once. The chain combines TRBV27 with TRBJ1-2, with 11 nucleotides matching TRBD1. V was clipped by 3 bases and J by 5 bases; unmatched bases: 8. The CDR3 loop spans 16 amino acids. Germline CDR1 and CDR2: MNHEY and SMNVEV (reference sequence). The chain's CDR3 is CASSFRTGGAGYGYTF. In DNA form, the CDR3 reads TGTGCCAGCAGTTTTAGGACAGGGGGCGCCGGATATGGCTACACCTTC.

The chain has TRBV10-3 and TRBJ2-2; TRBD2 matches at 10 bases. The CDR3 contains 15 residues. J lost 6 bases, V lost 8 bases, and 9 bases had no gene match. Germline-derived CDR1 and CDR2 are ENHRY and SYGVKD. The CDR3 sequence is CAIVQREGHPGELFF. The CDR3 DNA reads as TGTGCCATCGTACAGCGGGAGGGCCACCCCGGGGAGCTGTTTTTT.